This T cell receptor (beta chain) appears in the sequencing data of a study of vaccination and CD4 T cells after COVID-19. Sequencing of DNA taken from cultured CD4+ T cells relied on the Oncomine TCR Beta short-read assay. TCRdb reprocessed the PCR reads via MiXCR and lists one record per CDR3 protein. The data show about 10,000 distinct CDR3 sequences, roughly 77% seen once. This CDR3 is 17 amino acids long. V was trimmed by 0 bases and J by 6 bases, leaving 19 bases between them. From germline, CDR1 is LNHNV and CDR2 YYDKDF (reference sequence). Comments on this clonotype: Its antigen is not identified.

Documented treatment: approximately nine-day PBMC culture with coronavirus spike peptide pools or control peptides (ViraFEST assay). Antigen-specific T cell expansion with peptide pools preceded TCR sequencing in the ViraFEST approach. Fresh IL-2 medium replaced half the culture medium on days 3 and 7. The rearrangement links TRBV15 to TRBJ2-3; perhaps TRBD1 as D (5 bases). The sequenced sample consisted of CD4+ T cells from blood, cultured in vitro. The receptor was derived from a human donor who had recovered from COVID-19. The chain's CDR3 is CATSREQGRTPRDTQYF. In nucleotides, the CDR3 is TGTGCCACCAGCAGAGAACAAGGACGGACACCTCGGGATACGCAGTATTTT.